This entry lists 20 T cell receptor beta chains sequenced from one sample in a study of tumor-infiltrating lymphocytes in glioblastoma multiforme. Multiple V-beta primers and a C-beta primer amplified TCRB from RNA. TCRdb re-called the multiplex PCR reads with MiXCR, one entry per CDR3 protein. The data show tens of thousands of distinct CDR3 sequences, around 60% seen once. Input material: brain tumor tissue. These receptors all come from a male donor with glioblastoma.

With regard to this clonotype: One end of the junction fails to match germline, which may point to a read error. The V and J genes are TRBV11-2 and TRBJ2-2; weak D call: TRBD2 (5 bases). Germline V CDR1 and CDR2: SGHAT, FQNNGV. This CDR3 region has 14 residues. DNA of the CDR3: TGTGCCAGCAGCTTAGGTCTCGCTCCCGGGGAACTGTTTTTT. This gives the protein CASSLGLAPGELFF. The entire variable domain, with the rest obtained from reference TRBV11-2 and TRBJ2-2, is as follows: EAGVAQSPRYKIIEKRQSVAFWCNPISGHATLYWYQQILGQGPKLLIQFQNNGVVDDSQLPKDRFSAERLKGVDSTLKIQPAKLEDSAVYLCASSLGLAPGELFFGEGSRLTVL.

This clonotype ranks as medium-sized (0.01 to 0.1%). The gene calls are TRBV29-1 and TRBJ1-1; unclear D gene. The CDR3 runs 13 residues. In germline, CDR1 is SQVTM, CDR2 ANQGSEA. Deletions cut 7 bases from V and 0 bases from J, with 12 bases between. The CDR3: CSAALMVNTEAFF. CDR3 in DNA: TGCAGCGCCGCACTAATGGTGAACACTGAAGCTTTCTTT.

As concerns this clonotype: An end of the junction differs from the germline gene, which may be a read error. The genes are TRBV11-2 and TRBJ2-3; perhaps TRBD2 as D (5 bases). Germline-derived CDR1 and CDR2 are SGHAT and FQNNGV. The CDR3 consists of 14 residues. CDR3 sequence (DNA): TGTGCCAGCAGCTCGACCAGCGGCACTGATACGCAGTATTTC. Encoded protein: CASSSTSGTDTQYF.

To note about this clonotype: This may be a read error: a much more frequent sequence differs by one nucleotide. The chain carries TRBV6-5 and TRBJ2-3, with 11 bases that match TRBD2. The V gene's germline CDR1 is MNHEY and CDR2 SVGAGI. The CDR3 runs to 17 residues. The chain's CDR3 is CASSPGTSGYSTDTQCF. CDR3 sequence (DNA): TGTGCCAGCAGCCCCGGGACTAGCGGATATAGCACAGATACGCAGTGTTTT.

The chain joins TRBV12-3 or TRBV12-4 to TRBJ2-5; 8 bases are a match to TRBD1. V trimming: 8 bases; J trimming: 7 bases; junction bases outside the gene matches: 15. The CDR3 covers 15 residues. The CDR3 bases are TGTGCCAGCGGTGGCCCGACAGGGGAGGTAGGGACCCAGTACTTC. It specifies CASGGPTGEVGTQYF.

By share of the sample, this clonotype is medium-sized. The chain employs TRBV10-3 and TRBJ1-1; 9 bases are shared with TRBD1. The trim removed 8 bases at V and 0 bases at J, leaving 7 bases unmatched. Germline CDR1 reads ENHRY; CDR2 reads SYGVKD. The CDR3 loop spans 15 amino acids. CDR3 amino acids: CAIGGTGNLNTEAFF. For the CDR3, the DNA is TGTGCCATCGGAGGGACAGGGAATTTGAACACTGAAGCTTTCTTT.

The chain joins TRBV5-1 to TRBJ2-1; possible D gene TRBD2, 6 bases. CDR1 SGHRS and CDR2 YFSETQ come from the germline V gene. With 3 bases removed from V and 6 bases from J, the gap between germline ends came to 19 bases. This CDR3 is 16 amino acids long. The CDR3 sequence: CASSSPRGGNFNEQFF. CDR3 DNA: TGCGCCAGCAGCTCACCACGCGGCGGGAACTTCAATGAGCAGTTCTTC.

Worth noting for this clonotype: One junction end does not reproduce the germline sequence, and a read error may be involved. This rearrangement joins TRBV6-2 or TRBV6-3 to TRBJ2-7; D is ambiguous. Germline lookup yields CDR1 MNHEY and CDR2 SVGEGT. CDR3 length: 13 amino acids. CDR3 residues: CASNSPPVREQYF. The CDR3 nucleotides read TGTGCCAGCAATTCGCCACCGGTCCGCGAGCAATACTTC.

This clonotype was detected only a few times. No conserved phenylalanine or tryptophan ends this CDR3, so it is likely a read error. This chain uses TRBV20-1 with TRBJ2-7; 11 bases align to TRBD2. CDR1 is DFQATT and CDR2 is SNEGSKA in the germline V gene (reference sequence). The CDR3 totals 14 residues. The CDR3 reads CSALTSGTAYGQYL. For the CDR3, the DNA is TGCAGTGCCCTGACTAGCGGGACCGCTTACGGGCAGTACCTC.

By share, this clonotype ranks as medium-sized (0.01 to 0.1%). The chain joins TRBV5-5 to TRBJ1-5, with D possibly TRBD1 on 6 matching bases. The ends were cut back, 4 bases at V and 3 bases at J, with 11 bases in the middle. This CDR3 contains 14 residues. Germline loops: CDR1 SGHKS, CDR2 YYEKEE (reference sequence). The CDR3 loop is CASSASGVNQPQHF. The DNA for the CDR3 is TGTGCCAGCAGCGCCTCAGGGGTCAATCAGCCCCAGCATTTT.

About this clonotype itself: The CDR3 ends on some other residue instead of the conserved phenylalanine or tryptophan, so this is likely a read error. The rearrangement joins TRBV10-3 to TRBJ1-2; D perhaps matches TRBD1 (5 bases). The CDR3 runs to 16 residues. CDR1 and CDR2 (germline): ENHRY, SYGVKD. As DNA, the CDR3 is TGTGGCATCAGTGACCCCACCCCACGGGGGGAATATGGCTACACCCTC. This gives the protein CGISDPTPRGEYGYTL.

Here the CDR3 reads CASSLTVRGHEQYF. Written as DNA, the CDR3 is TGCGCCAGCAGCCTCACCGTAAGGGGCCACGAGCAGTACTTC. The chain carries TRBV4-1 and TRBJ2-7, with D possibly being TRBD1 (5 bases). The CDR3 extends over 14 amino acids. Between the trimmed V and J ends, which lost 4 bases and 5 bases, there was a span of 15 bases. Looked up from germline, CDR1 is MGHRA and CDR2 is YSYEKL.

This clonotype occurred many times. In DNA form, the CDR3 reads TGTGCCAGCAGCCAGCCGACAGGGATTTACTATGGCTACACCTTC. Amino acids: CASSQPTGIYYGYTF. The chain is built from TRBV11-2 and TRBJ1-2; 7 bases line up with TRBD1. Germline assignment: CDR1 SGHAT and CDR2 FQNNGV. The CDR3 consists of 15 residues. V lost 5 bases and J lost 3; bases outside the gene matches: 9.

In its sample, this clonotype was seen many times. The chain has TRBV13 and TRBJ2-3; TRBD1 might be the D (6 bases). Germline V gene sequence: CDR1 PRHDT, CDR2 FYEKMQ (reference sequence). Trimming took 7 bases from V and 2 from J, leaving 10 bases between them. The CDR3 runs to 13 residues. The CDR3 nucleotides read TGTGCCAGCACAAGACAGGACACAGATACGCAGTATTTT. Its protein is CASTRQDTDTQYF.

This CDR3 reads CSAQLARLSTDTQYF. CDR3 nucleotide sequence: TGCAGTGCCCAGCTAGCGAGGCTTTCCACAGATACGCAGTATTTT. The V gene is TRBV20-1, the J gene TRBJ2-3; D may be TRBD2 (6 bases). Germline values: CDR1 DFQATT, CDR2 SNEGSKA (reference sequence). Trimming removed 6 bases from V and 2 bases from J, with 18 bases in between. CDR3 length equals 15 residues.

The CDR3: CASSELAGLYEQYF. In nucleotides, the CDR3 is TGTGCCAGCAGTGAGTTAGCGGGACTTTACGAGCAGTACTTC. The chain uses TRBV2 and TRBJ2-7, with 8 bases fitting TRBD2. The CDR3 is 14 amino acids. Germline V gene sequence: CDR1 SNHLY, CDR2 FYNNEI. Trimming took 3 bases from V and 4 from J; bases not matched to a gene: 5.

Points on this clonotype: This CDR3 fails to terminate in the conserved phenylalanine or tryptophan, so it likely reflects a read error. This chain joins TRBV20-1 and TRBJ2-7; 7 bases align to TRBD2. The CDR3 spans 15 residues. The germline gives CDR1 DFQATT, CDR2 SNEGSKA (reference sequence). The CDR3 DNA reads TGCAGTGCTAGAGAAGGGACTACGGAGGGTTACGAACAGTACTCC. Translated: CSAREGTTEGYEQYS.

This clonotype showed up just a few times. The conserved phenylalanine or tryptophan is not found at the CDR3 terminus, so this likely reflects a read error. This chain joins TRBV10-3 and TRBJ1-2; TRBD1 aligns across 8 bases. There are 17 residues in the CDR3. The germline V gene has CDR1 ENHRY and CDR2 SYGVKD. V was clipped by 3 bases and J by 5 bases; unmatched bases: 14. CDR3 DNA sequence: TGTGCCATCAGTGAAAGCCCCGACAGGGGCGGTAGTTATGGCTACACCTCC. It codes for CAISESPDRGGSYGYTS.

Worth noting for this clonotype: The CDR3 does not end in the conserved phenylalanine or tryptophan, so this is likely a read error. This chain joins TRBV20-1 and TRBJ1-5; perhaps TRBD1 as D (6 bases). Germline lookup yields CDR1 DFQATT and CDR2 SNEGSKA (reference sequence). The CDR3 length is 14 residues. Trimming took off 6 bases at V and 6 bases at J, with 18 bases between the two ends. In DNA form, the CDR3 reads TGCAGTGCAAAGACGGACAGTGTCATTCAGCCCCAGCATATT. This translates into CSAKTDSVIQPQHI.

A few counts support this clonotype. The junction departs from germline at one end; a sequencing error may be responsible. The chain carries TRBV14 and TRBJ2-4; D is perhaps TRBD1 (5 bases). The CDR3 is 16 residues long. Germline CDR1 reads SGHDN; CDR2 reads FVKESK. The CDR3 bases are TGTGCCAGGAGCCATGTCGGACACCTGGCCGAAAACATTCAGTACTTC. It encodes CARSHVGHLAENIQYF.